What follows describes a single T cell receptor (beta chain). Its antigen is not identified. The DNA input per sorted-subset replicate PCR was 150 to 200 ng, corresponding to some 27,000 T cell genomes. Sequencing used immunoSEQ multiplex PCR; TCRdb keeps in-frame clones, though not all of them. This repertoire shows fewer than 1.4 million clones, around 78% found once; its top ten account for roughly 0.55%. This sample is drawn from a study of shared clonotypes between healthy human individuals. Findings of the study overall: The represented genetic and exposure-history diversity was limited by the small number of donors.

It was into CD45RA+ naive and CD45RA-negative memory subsets that the CD4+ cells were split. This receptor was identified in a man aged 18-30 years in good health. Some clones in this sample may be carry-over from other donors' samples. Source material: memory CD4+ T cells from PBMCs. Subset denoted: CD45RA-negative fraction.

The CDR3 region has the DNA TGTGCCAGCAGCTCGCCCCGGGGACCCGGGGAGCTGTTTTTT. Protein sequence: CASSSPRGPGELFF. The V and J genes are TRBV5-4 and TRBJ2-2; D may be TRBD1 or TRBD2 (5 bases each). CDR1 SGHNT and CDR2 YYREEE come from the germline V gene (reference sequence). The CDR3 consists of 14 residues. The germline V and J ends were trimmed by 3 bases and 6 bases, with 12 bases remaining between them.